The clone carrying this TCR beta chain has just a few counts. The record originates from a study of CD8+ T cells in alopecia areata. Treatment reported: oral pan-JAK inhibitor, 5-10 mg twice daily. cDNA reverse transcribed from extracted RNA served as the sequencing template. This table comes from immunoSEQ multiplex PCR, and its TCRdb copy is limited to in-frame clones, with some not included. Among 150,000 or so clones, 58% were seen once, and the ten largest hold more than 15%. The V end was cut by 4 bases, the J end by 8 bases, with 17 bases between. Germline CDR1 is SQVTM and CDR2 is ANQGSEA. The CDR3 is 13 residues long.

The sample here was CD4+ T cells sorted from blood, taken at roughly week 55, from a patient treated with tofacitinib. This chain links TRBV29-1 with TRBJ1-2; perhaps TRBD1 as D (6 bases). This sequence originates from a human donor with alopecia areata. CDR3 nucleotide sequence: TGCAGCGTTGGATGGGGGCAGGGAGGCGGCTACACCTTC. Translation: CSVGWGQGGGYTF.